A selection of T cell receptor beta chains follows, all from one sample in a study of blood T cell repertoires in COVID-19. This table comes from immunoSEQ multiplex PCR, and its TCRdb copy is limited to in-frame clones, with some not included. The sample has 110,000 to 150,000 clones, 80% seen once. The sequencing sample was made of peripheral blood. Source of these receptors: a man between 70 and 80 years old who had recovered from COVID-19. CDR3s include the opening cysteine and the closing phenylalanine or tryptophan. A D gene is named only where the DNA matches it firmly.

TRBJ2-3	-	18	TRBV4-2	CASSPRSVGEASTDTQYF	TGTGCCAGCAGCCCAAGGTCGGTCGGGGAGGCCAGCACAGATACGCAGTATTTT
TRBJ2-1	TRBD2	16	TRBV3-1/TRBV3-2	CASSQGLATSYNEQFF	TGTGCCAGCAGCCAGGGACTAGCGACCTCCTACAATGAGCAGTTCTTC
TRBJ2-2	-	14	TRBV5-4	CASSPSSNTGELFF	TGTGCCAGCAGCCCGAGCTCAAACACCGGGGAGCTGTTTTTT
TRBJ1-5	-	14	TRBV7-2	CASSLAGLNQPQHF	TGTGCCAGCAGCTTGGCAGGTCTCAATCAGCCCCAGCATTTT
TRBJ1-2	TRBD1	13	TRBV6-5	CASSSDRGNGYTF	TGTGCCAGCAGTTCGGACAGGGGGAATGGCTACACCTTC
TRBJ2-3	TRBD2	16	TRBV18	CASSPQLAGAVDTQYF	TGTGCCAGCTCACCACAACTAGCGGGAGCGGTAGATACGCAGTATTTT
TRBJ2-7	-	15	TRBV7-9	CANTPLDGSSYEQYF	TGTGCCAACACTCCTCTCGACGGGAGCTCCTACGAGCAGTACTTC
TRBJ2-7	TRBD2	16	TRBV5-1	CASSLIPLRERYEQYF	TGCGCCAGCAGCTTGATCCCGCTGCGGGAGCGGTACGAGCAGTACTTC
TRBJ2-1	-	14	TRBV28	CASLTYLRLDEQFF	TGTGCCAGCCTGACTTATCTCCGGTTGGATGAGCAGTTCTTC
TRBJ2-7	-	15	TRBV7-2	CASSLVGGRSGEQYF	TGTGCCAGCAGCTTAGTGGGGGGTCGTTCAGGCGAGCAGTACTTC
TRBJ1-2	TRBD1	13	TRBV5-1	CASRPTGAGGYTF	TGCGCCAGCAGGCCTACAGGGGCGGGGGGCTACACCTTC
TRBJ2-7	TRBD2	15	TRBV30	CAWSGPGLGSREQYF	TGTGCCTGGAGCGGGCCGGGACTAGGGTCTCGCGAGCAGTACTTC
TRBJ1-1	-	12	TRBV7-9	CASRQMNTEAFF	TGTGCCAGCAGACAAATGAACACTGAAGCTTTCTTT
TRBJ2-1	TRBD2	15	TRBV19	CASSITAGIYNEQFF	TGTGCCAGTAGTATAACAGCGGGGATATACAATGAGCAGTTCTTC
TRBJ2-1	-	11	TRBV19	CASSIGQLQFF	TGTGCCAGTAGTATTGGGCAGCTGCAGTTCTTC
TRBJ1-2	TRBD1	11	TRBV5-8	CASSLVGQDRF	TGTGCCAGCAGCTTGGTGGGACAGGATAGATTC
TRBJ2-1	-	13	TRBV7-9	CASSAGSYNEQFF	TGTGCCAGCAGCGCCGGGAGTTACAATGAGCAGTTCTTC
TRBJ1-1	-	12	TRBV4-2	CASGGLNTEAFF	TGTGCCAGCGGGGGCCTGAACACTGAAGCTTTCTTT
TRBJ2-5	TRBD1	16	TRBV18	CASSPNLNRGQETQYF	TGTGCCAGCTCACCAAATTTAAACAGGGGCCAAGAGACCCAGTACTTC
TRBJ2-5	TRBD2	15	TRBV30	CAWRGPGLAIETQYF	TGTGCCTGGAGGGGCCCGGGACTAGCAATAGAGACCCAGTACTTC
TRBJ2-3	-	13	TRBV11-3	CASSLGSADTQYF	TGTGCCAGCAGTTTAGGGAGCGCAGATACGCAGTATTTT
TRBJ2-3	TRBD2	17	TRBV13	CASSLGLAGGSTDTQYF	TGTGCCAGCAGCCTTGGACTAGCGGGAGGAAGCACAGATACGCAGTATTTT
TRBJ1-1	TRBD1	13	TRBV19	CASRGAYREQAFF	TGTGCCAGCAGGGGGGCCTACAGGGAACAAGCTTTCTTT
TRBJ1-1	TRBD1	15	TRBV10-3	CAITWDRDFGTEAFF	TGTGCCATCACCTGGGACAGGGATTTCGGCACTGAAGCTTTCTTT
TRBJ1-5	-	14	TRBV5-1	CASSLAGAGQPQHF	TGCGCCAGCAGCTTGGCAGGGGCCGGGCAGCCCCAGCATTTT
TRBJ2-7	-	11	TRBV7-9	CASSLANEQYF	TGTGCCAGCAGCTTGGCAAACGAGCAGTACTTC
TRBJ1-1	TRBD1	13	TRBV6-5	CASGNRGNTEAFF	TGTGCCAGCGGAAACAGGGGGAACACTGAAGCTTTCTTT
TRBJ2-7	TRBD1	14	TRBV6-5	CASSYSTGLGEQYF	TGTGCCAGCAGTTACTCGACAGGGTTGGGGGAGCAGTACTTC
TRBJ2-1	-	12	TRBV29-1	CSARLQGVEQFF	TGCAGCGCGCGGCTACAGGGAGTTGAGCAGTTCTTC
TRBJ2-1	-	16	TRBV14	CASSQLWRAIHNEQFF	TGTGCCAGCAGCCAACTCTGGCGGGCCATACACAATGAGCAGTTCTTC